This T cell receptor beta chain was documented in a study of blood T cell repertoires in COVID-19. Study information: Samples representing acute and convalescent COVID-19 were sourced from the United States, Italy and Spain. The analysed material was cDNA or gDNA that came from T cells, B-cell-depleted T cells, or PBMCs.

Measured with immunoSEQ multiplex PCR; TCRdb has only the in-frame clones, and not every one. This table holds roughly 360,000 clones, around 83% found once. Living in 24 US areas, the participants were between roughly 18 and 89 years of age. Assignments of participants to cohorts depended upon their own reported clinical history. The CDR3 extends over 13 amino acids. Germline CDR1 is SEHNR and CDR2 is FQNEAQ (reference sequence). V was cut by 2 bases and J by 4 bases, with 6 bases left in between. The sequence was obtained from a woman between 45 and 60 years old who had recovered from COVID-19. Sequenced: PBMCs or T cells enriched from blood (not recorded which). The rearrangement links TRBV7-9 to TRBJ2-1; D is unresolved. CDR3: CASSLNSYNEQFF. In DNA form, the CDR3 reads TGTGCCAGCAGCTTAAACTCATACAATGAGCAGTTCTTC. The full variable domain, in which reference TRBV7-9 and TRBJ2-1 provide the parts outside the CDR3, is DTGVSQNPRHKITKRGQNVTFRCDPISEHNRLYWYRQTLGQGPEFLTYFQNEAQLEKSRLLSDRFSAERPKGSFSTLEIQRTEQGDSAMYLCASSLNSYNEQFFGPGTRLTVL.